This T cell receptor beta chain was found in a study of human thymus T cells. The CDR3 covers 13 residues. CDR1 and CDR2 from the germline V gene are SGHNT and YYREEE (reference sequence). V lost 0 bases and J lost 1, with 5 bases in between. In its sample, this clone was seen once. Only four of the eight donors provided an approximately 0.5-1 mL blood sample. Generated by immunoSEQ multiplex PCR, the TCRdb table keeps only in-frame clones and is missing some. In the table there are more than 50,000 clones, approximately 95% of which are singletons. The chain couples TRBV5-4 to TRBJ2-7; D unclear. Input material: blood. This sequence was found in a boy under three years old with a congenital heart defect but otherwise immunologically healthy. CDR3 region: CASSLVGSYEQYF. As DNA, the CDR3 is TGTGCCAGCAGCTTGGTGGGGTCCTACGAGCAGTACTTC.